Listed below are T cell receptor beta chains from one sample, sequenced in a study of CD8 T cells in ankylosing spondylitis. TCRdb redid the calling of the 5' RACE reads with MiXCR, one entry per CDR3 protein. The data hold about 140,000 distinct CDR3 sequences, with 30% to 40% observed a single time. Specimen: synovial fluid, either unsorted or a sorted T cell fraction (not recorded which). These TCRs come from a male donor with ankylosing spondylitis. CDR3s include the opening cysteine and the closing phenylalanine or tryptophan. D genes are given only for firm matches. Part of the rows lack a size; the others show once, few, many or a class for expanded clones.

CASRYGTGPYEQYF	TGTGCCAGCAGATATGGGACAGGGCCTTACGAGCAGTACTTC	TRBV11-1	TRBD1	14	NA	TRBJ2-7
CSARGGTSGNYNEQFF	TGCAGTGCTAGAGGTGGGACTAGCGGTAACTATAATGAGCAGTTCTTC	TRBV20-1	TRBD2	16	NA	TRBJ2-1
CASSMAVRGYEQYF	TGTGCCAGTAGTATGGCGGTGAGAGGCTACGAGCAGTACTTC	TRBV19	NA	14	NA	TRBJ2-7
CASSHTGTPEQFF	TGTGCCAGCAGTCATACCGGGACTCCCGAGCAGTTCTTC	TRBV6-2/TRBV6-3	NA	13	NA	TRBJ2-1
CASSRGTGRELFF	TGTGCCAGCAGCCGCGGGACCGGAAGAGAGCTGTTTTTT	TRBV6-1	NA	13	NA	TRBJ2-2
CASSSRDSYEQYF	TGCGCCAGCAGCTCCAGGGACTCCTACGAGCAGTACTTC	TRBV5-1	NA	13	few	TRBJ2-7
CASSSAGVAGYNEQFF	TGTGCCAGCAGCTCGGCGGGGGTAGCGGGTTACAATGAGCAGTTCTTC	TRBV5-4	TRBD2	16	NA	TRBJ2-1
CASSLSGRGYEQFF	TGTGCCAGCAGCCTCAGCGGGAGAGGGTATGAGCAGTTCTTC	TRBV7-2	TRBD2	14	NA	TRBJ2-1
CASSKGRPPNTEAFF	TGTGCCAGTAGCAAGGGGCGCCCCCCGAACACTGAAGCTTTCTTT	TRBV19	NA	15	NA	TRBJ1-1
CASGGQGQGGYTF	TGCGCCAGCGGAGGACAGGGGCAAGGTGGCTACACCTTC	TRBV5-1	TRBD1	13	many	TRBJ1-2
CASSLSTGNTEAFF	TGTGCCAGCAGTTTATCTACTGGGAACACTGAAGCTTTCTTT	TRBV28	NA	14	few	TRBJ1-1
CATSVAGGGYNEQFF	TGTGCCACCAGTGTGGCGGGAGGGGGGTACAATGAGCAGTTCTTC	TRBV24-1	TRBD2	15	NA	TRBJ2-1
CASSPLAATYEQYF	TGTGCCAGCAGCCCCTTAGCGGCTACCTACGAGCAGTACTTC	TRBV7-6	NA	14	few	TRBJ2-7
CASSPMWGRSPLHF	TGTGCCAGCAGCCCCATGTGGGGACGGTCACCCCTCCACTTT	TRBV3-1	NA	14	NA	TRBJ1-6
CASSQGAYNSPLHF	TGTGCCAGCAGCCAGGGGGCTTATAATTCACCCCTCCACTTT	TRBV27	TRBD1	14	NA	TRBJ1-6
CASSDPRGYSNQPQHF	TGTGCCAGCAGCGACCCCCGGGGCTATAGCAATCAGCCCCAGCATTTT	TRBV6-1	NA	16	once	TRBJ1-5
CASSSGTENTGELFF	TGTGCCAGCAGCTCCGGGACGGAGAACACCGGGGAGCTGTTTTTT	TRBV28	NA	15	NA	TRBJ2-2
CSADSGTSALTSYNEQFF	TGCAGTGCTGATTCCGGGACTAGCGCTTTGACCTCCTACAATGAGCAGTTCTTC	TRBV20-1	TRBD2	18	once	TRBJ2-1
CASSQDSRPVGEQFF	TGTGCCAGCAGCCAAGATAGTCGGCCCGTGGGTGAGCAGTTCTTC	TRBV3-1	NA	15	NA	TRBJ2-1
CSARGLAGYFNEQFF	TGCAGTGCTAGGGGACTAGCGGGGTATTTCAATGAGCAGTTCTTC	TRBV20-1	TRBD2	15	many	TRBJ2-1
CASSQRQGLNEQFF	TGTGCCAGCAGTCAAAGACAGGGTCTGAATGAGCAGTTCTTC	TRBV6-2/TRBV6-3	TRBD1	14	NA	TRBJ2-1
CASSTTGVEQYF	TGTGCCAGCAGCACTACAGGGGTCGAGCAGTACTTC	TRBV12-3/TRBV12-4	TRBD1	12	many	TRBJ2-7
CASPDGTGELFF	TGTGCCAGCCCTGATGGGACCGGGGAGCTGTTTTTT	TRBV7-9	NA	12	NA	TRBJ2-2
CASSPASVAGTITTRRYTQYF	TGTGCCAGCAGCCCCGCCTCGGTTGCGGGGACGATCACGACACGCCGGTATACGCAGTATTTT	TRBV11-2	NA	21	NA	TRBJ2-3
CSASPTVREQYF	TGCAGTGCTAGTCCTACCGTGAGAGAGCAGTACTTC	TRBV20-1	NA	12	NA	TRBJ2-7
CASSSGPTQGGVEAFF	TGCGCCAGCAGCTCCGGTCCCACCCAAGGGGGAGTTGAAGCTTTCTTT	TRBV5-1	NA	16	NA	TRBJ1-1
CASRLTGYQPQHF	TGTGCCAGCAGGTTAACAGGGTATCAGCCCCAGCATTTT	TRBV2	NA	13	few	TRBJ1-5
CASSRDGDSGNTIYF	TGCGCCAGCAGCCGGGACGGGGACTCTGGAAACACCATATATTTT	TRBV5-1	NA	15	NA	TRBJ1-3